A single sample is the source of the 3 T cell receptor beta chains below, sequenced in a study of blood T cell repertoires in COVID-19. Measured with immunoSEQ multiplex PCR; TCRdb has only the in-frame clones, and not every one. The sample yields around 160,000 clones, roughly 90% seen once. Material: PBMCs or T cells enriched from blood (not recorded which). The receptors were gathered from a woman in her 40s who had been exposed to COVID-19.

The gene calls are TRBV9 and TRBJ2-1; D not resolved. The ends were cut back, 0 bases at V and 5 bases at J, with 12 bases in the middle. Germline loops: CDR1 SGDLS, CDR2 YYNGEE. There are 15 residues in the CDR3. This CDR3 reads CASSVDSGLHNEQFF. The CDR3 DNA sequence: TGTGCCAGCAGCGTAGATTCTGGCCTCCACAATGAGCAGTTCTTC.

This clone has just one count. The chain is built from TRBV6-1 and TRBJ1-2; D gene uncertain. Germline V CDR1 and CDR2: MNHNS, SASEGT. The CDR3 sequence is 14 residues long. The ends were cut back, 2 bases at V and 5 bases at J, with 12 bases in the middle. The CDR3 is CASSETIGSYGYTF. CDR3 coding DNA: TGTGCCAGCAGTGAAACAATCGGGTCTTATGGCTACACCTTC.

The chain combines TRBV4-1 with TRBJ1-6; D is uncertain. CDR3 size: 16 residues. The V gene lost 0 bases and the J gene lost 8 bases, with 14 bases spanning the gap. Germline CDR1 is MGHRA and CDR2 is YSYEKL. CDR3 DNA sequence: TGCGCCAGCAGCCAAGATGGTGGAGGGCGGGATTCACCCCTCCACTTT. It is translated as CASSQDGGGRDSPLHF.